This T cell receptor (beta chain) appears in the sequencing data of a study of blood T cells in healthy people across ages. Findings of the study overall: From one million sequenced T cells, diversity estimates were lower bounds.

This clonotype was detected only once. What it binds is unknown. Samples each yielded at least 5.5 micrograms of total RNA. This CDR3 comprises 15 residues. V was shortened by 3 bases and J by 1 base, with 11 bases between the two germline ends. Next came a second PCR, run for about 7 to 12 cycles, which used a sample-barcoded 5' primer along with a J-beta primer mix. All cDNA molecules were each tagged by a template-switch adaptor with 12 random nucleotides. Using its own MiXCR run on the 5' RACE reads, TCRdb lists one record per CDR3 protein. This sample has about 1.5 million distinct CDR3 sequences, with about 42% found just once.

The rearrangement joins TRBV12-3 or TRBV12-4 to TRBJ2-3; D not resolved. This TCR derives from a woman younger than 30 in good health. Sequencing was done on a sample of blood. Here the CDR3 reads CASSFKNYRTDTQYF. CDR3 sequence (DNA): TGTGCCAGCAGTTTCAAGAACTACCGCACAGATACGCAGTATTTT.